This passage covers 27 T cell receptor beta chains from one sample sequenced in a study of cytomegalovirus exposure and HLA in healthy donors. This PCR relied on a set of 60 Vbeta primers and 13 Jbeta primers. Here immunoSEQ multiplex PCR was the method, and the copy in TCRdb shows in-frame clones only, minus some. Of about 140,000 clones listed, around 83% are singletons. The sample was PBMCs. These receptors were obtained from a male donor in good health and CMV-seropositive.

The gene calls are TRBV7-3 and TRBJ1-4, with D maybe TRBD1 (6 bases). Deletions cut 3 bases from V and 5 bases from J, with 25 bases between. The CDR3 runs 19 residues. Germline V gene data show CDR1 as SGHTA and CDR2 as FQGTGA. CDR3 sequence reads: CASSFTSAPGHVFNEKLFF. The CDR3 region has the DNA TGTGCCAGCAGCTTCACGAGCGCTCCGGGACATGTATTCAATGAAAAACTGTTTTTT. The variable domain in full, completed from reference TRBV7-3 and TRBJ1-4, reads GAGVSQTPSNKVTEKGKYVELRCDPISGHTALYWYRQSLGQGPEFLIYFQGTGAADDSGLPNDRFFAVRPEGSVSTLKIQRTERGDSAVYLCASSFTSAPGHVFNEKLFFGSGTQLSVL.

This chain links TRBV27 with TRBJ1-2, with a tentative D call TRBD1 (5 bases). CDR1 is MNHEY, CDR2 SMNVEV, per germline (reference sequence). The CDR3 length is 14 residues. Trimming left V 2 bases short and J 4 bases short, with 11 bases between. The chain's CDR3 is CASSLVGTGYGYTF. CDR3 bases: TGTGCCAGCAGTTTAGTAGGGACTGGCTATGGCTACACCTTC.

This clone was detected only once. The CDR3 sequence is CASSLAGGTSGGLSYNEQFF. The CDR3 DNA follows: TGCGCCAGCAGCTTGGCGGGTGGCACTAGCGGGGGGTTATCCTACAATGAGCAGTTCTTC. The chain carries TRBV5-1 and TRBJ2-1, with 12 bases identical to TRBD2. The CDR3 runs 20 residues. J was trimmed by 1 base and V by 0 bases; bases with no gene match: 11. Germline CDR1 reads SGHRS; CDR2 reads YFSETQ.

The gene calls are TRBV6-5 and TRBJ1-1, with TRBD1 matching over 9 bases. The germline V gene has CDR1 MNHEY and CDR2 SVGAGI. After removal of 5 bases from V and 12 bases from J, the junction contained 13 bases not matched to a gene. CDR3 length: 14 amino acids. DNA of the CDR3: TGTGCCAGCAGTCTACGTCCGGACAGGGGTGTGACTTTCTTT. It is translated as CASSLRPDRGVTFF.

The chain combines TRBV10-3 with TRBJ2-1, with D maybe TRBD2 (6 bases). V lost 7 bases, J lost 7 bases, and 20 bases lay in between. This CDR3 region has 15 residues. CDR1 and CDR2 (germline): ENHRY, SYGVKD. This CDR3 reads CAITSTWDSRNEQFF. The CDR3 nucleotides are TGTGCCATCACCTCCACTTGGGACTCCAGAAATGAGCAGTTCTTC.

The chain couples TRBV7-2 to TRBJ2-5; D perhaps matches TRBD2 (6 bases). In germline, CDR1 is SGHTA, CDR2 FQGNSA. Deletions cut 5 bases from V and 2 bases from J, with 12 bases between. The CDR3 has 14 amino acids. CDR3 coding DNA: TGTGCCAGCAGCAACCGGGACTTTCAAGAGACCCAGTACTTC. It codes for CASSNRDFQETQYF.

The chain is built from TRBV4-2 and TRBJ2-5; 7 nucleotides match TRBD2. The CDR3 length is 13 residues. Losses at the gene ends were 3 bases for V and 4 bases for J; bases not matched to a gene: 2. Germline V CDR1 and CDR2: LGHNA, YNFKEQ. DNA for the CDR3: TGTGCCAGCAGCCAGTCTAGCGGAGAGACCCAGTACTTC. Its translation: CASSQSSGETQYF.

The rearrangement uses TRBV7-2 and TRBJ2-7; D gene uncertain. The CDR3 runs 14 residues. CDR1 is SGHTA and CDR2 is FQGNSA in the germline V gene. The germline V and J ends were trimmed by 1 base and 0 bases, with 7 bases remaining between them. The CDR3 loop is CASSLVGGSYEQYF. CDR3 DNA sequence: TGTGCCAGCAGCTTAGTTGGCGGCTCCTACGAGCAGTACTTC.

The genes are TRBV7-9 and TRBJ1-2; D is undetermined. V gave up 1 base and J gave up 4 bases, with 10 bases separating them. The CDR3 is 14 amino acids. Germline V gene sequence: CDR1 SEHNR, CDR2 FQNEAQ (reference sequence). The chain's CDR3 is CASSLVAVIYGYTF. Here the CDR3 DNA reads TGTGCCAGCAGCTTAGTGGCAGTAATCTATGGCTACACCTTC.

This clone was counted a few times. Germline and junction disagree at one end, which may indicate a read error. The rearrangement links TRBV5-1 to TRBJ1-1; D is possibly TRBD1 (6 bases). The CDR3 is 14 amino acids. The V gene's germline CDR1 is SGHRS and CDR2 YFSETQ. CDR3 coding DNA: TGCGCCAGCAGCTTGGGACAGGTGAAAACTGAAGCTTTCTTT. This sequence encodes CASSLGQVKTEAFF.

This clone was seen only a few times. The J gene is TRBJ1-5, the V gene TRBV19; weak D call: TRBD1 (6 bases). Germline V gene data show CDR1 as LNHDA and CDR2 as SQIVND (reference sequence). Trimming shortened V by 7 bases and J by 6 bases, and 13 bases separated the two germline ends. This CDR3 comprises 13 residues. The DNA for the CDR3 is TGTGCCAGTACCCTAACAGGGCCTCAGCCCCAGCATTTT. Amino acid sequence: CASTLTGPQPQHF.

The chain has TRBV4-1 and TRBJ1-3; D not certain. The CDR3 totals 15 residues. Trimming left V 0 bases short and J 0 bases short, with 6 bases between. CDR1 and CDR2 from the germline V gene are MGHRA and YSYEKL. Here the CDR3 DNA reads TGCGCCAGCAGCCAAGACAGGAACTCTGGAAACACCATATATTTT. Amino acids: CASSQDRNSGNTIYF.

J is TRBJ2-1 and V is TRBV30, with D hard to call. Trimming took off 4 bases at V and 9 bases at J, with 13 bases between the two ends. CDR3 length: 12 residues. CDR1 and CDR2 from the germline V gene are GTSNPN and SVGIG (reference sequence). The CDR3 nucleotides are TGTGCCTGGACCCGCGGCGGCGGTGAGCAGTTCTTC. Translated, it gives CAWTRGGGEQFF. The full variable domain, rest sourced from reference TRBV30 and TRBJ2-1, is SQTIHQWPATLVQPVGSPLSLECTVEGTSNPNLYWYRQAAGRGLQLLFYSVGIGQISSEVPQNLSASRPQDRQFILSSKKLLLSDSGFYLCAWTRGGGEQFFGPGTRLTVL.

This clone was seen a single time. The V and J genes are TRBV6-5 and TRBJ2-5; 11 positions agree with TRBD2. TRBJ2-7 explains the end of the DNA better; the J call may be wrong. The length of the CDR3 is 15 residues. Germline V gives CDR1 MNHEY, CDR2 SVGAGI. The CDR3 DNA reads TGTGCCACCTTATCTAGCGGGGGGTCCGCCTACGAGCAGTACTTC. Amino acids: CATLSSGGSAYEQYF.

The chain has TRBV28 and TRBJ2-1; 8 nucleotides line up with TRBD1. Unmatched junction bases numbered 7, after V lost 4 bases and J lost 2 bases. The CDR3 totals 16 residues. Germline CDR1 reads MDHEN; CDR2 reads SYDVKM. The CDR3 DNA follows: TGTGCCAGCAGTTCAAGGACAGGGTTCACCTACAATGAGCAGTTCTTC. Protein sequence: CASSSRTGFTYNEQFF.

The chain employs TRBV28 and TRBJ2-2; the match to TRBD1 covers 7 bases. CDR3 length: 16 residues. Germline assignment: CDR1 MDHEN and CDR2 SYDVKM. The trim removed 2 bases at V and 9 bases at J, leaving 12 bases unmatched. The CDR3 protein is CASSLEGAKGFRELFF. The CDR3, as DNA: TGTGCCAGCAGTTTAGAGGGGGCTAAGGGGTTCCGGGAGCTGTTTTTT. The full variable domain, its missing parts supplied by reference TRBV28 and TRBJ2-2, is DVKVTQSSRYLVKRTGEKVFLECVQDMDHENMFWYRQDPGLGLRLIYFSYDVKMKEKGDIPEGYSVSREKKERFSLILESASTNQTSMYLCASSLEGAKGFRELFFGEGSRLTVL.

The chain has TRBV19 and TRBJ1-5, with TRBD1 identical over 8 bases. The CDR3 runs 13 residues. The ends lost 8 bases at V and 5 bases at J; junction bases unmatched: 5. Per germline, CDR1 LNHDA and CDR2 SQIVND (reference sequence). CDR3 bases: TGTGCCAGTCGGGACAGGAATCATCAGCCCCAGCATTTT. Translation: CASRDRNHQPQHF.

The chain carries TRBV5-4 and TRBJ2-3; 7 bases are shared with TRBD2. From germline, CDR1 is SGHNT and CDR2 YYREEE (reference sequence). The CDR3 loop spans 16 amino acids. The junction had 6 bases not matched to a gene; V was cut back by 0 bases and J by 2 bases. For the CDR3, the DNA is TGTGCCAGCAGCTTGGGTCTAGCGGTAAACACAGATACGCAGTATTTT. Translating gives CASSLGLAVNTDTQYF. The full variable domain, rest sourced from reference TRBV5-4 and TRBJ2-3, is ETGVTQSPTHLIKTRGQQVTLRCSSQSGHNTVSWYQQALGQGPQFIFQYYREEENGRGNFPPRFSGLQFPNYSSELNVNALELDDSALYLCASSLGLAVNTDTQYFGPGTRLTVL.

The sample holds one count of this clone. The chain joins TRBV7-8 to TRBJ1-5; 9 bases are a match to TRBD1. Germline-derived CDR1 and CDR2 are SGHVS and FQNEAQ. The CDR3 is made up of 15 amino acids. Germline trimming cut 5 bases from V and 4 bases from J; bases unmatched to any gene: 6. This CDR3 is CASSPPGTGNQPQHF. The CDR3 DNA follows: TGTGCCAGCAGCCCTCCCGGGACAGGGAATCAGCCCCAGCATTTT.

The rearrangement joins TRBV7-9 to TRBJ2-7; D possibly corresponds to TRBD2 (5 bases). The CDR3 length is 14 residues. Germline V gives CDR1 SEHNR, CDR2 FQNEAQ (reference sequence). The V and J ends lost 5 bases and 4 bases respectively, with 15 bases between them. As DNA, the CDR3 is TGTGCCAGCAGCACGGGATATTCGGGATACGAGCAGTACTTC. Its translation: CASSTGYSGYEQYF.

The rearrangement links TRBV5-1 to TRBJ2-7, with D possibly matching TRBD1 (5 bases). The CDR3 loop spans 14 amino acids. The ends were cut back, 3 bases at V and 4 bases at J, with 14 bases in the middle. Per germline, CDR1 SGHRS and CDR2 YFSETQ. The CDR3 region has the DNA TGCGCCAGCAGCTATGGAGATACAGGATACGAGCAGTACTTC. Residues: CASSYGDTGYEQYF.

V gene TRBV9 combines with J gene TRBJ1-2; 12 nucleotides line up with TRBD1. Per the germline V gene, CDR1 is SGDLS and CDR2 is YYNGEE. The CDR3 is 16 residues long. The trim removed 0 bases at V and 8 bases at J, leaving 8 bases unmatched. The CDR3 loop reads CASSVARDRGLRGYTF. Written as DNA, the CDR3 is TGTGCCAGCAGCGTAGCCCGGGACAGGGGGCTCAGGGGCTACACCTTC.

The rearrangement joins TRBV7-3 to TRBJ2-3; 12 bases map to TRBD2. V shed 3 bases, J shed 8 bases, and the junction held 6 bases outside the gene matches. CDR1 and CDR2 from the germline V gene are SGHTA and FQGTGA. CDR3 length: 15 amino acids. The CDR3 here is CASSFQTSGGGTQYF. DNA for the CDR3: TGTGCCAGCAGCTTCCAGACTAGCGGGGGCGGTACGCAGTATTTT.

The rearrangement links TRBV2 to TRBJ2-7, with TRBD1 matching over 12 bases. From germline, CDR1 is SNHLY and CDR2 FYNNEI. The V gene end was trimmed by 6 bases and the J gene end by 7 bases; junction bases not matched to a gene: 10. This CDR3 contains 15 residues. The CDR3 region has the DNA TGTGCCAGCAGGCGACCGGGACAGGGGGCTGGGGAGCAGTACTTC. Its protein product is CASRRPGQGAGEQYF.

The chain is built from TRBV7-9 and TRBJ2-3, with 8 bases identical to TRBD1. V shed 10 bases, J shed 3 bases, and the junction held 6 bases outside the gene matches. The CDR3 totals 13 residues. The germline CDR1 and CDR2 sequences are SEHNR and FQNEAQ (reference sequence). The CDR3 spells CAIRTGRTDTQYF. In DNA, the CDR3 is TGTGCCATCAGGACAGGGAGAACAGATACGCAGTATTTT.

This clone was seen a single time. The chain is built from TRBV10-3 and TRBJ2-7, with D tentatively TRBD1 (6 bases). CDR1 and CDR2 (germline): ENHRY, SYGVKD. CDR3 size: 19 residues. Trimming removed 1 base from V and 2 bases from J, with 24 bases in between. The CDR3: CAISEFILNHGTRTYEQYF. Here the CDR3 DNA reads TGTGCCATCAGTGAGTTCATCCTAAACCACGGGACACGAACCTACGAGCAGTACTTC.

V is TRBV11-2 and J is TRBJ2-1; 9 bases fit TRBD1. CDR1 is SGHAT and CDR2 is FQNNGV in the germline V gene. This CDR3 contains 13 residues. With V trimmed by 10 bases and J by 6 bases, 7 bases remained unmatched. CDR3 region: CATSGTGINEQFF. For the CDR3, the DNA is TGTGCCACTTCCGGGACAGGGATCAATGAGCAGTTCTTC.